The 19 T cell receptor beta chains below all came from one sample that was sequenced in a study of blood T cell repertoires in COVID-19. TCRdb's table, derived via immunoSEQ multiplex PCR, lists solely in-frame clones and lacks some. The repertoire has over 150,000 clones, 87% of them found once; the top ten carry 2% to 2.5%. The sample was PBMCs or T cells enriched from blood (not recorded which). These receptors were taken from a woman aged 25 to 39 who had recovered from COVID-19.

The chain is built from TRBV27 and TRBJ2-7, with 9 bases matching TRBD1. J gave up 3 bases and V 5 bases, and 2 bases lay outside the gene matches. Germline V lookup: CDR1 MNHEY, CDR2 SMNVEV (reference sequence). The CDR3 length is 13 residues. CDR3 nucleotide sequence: TGTGCCAGCAGTGCGACAGGGGGCTACGAGCAGTACTTC. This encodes CASSATGGYEQYF.

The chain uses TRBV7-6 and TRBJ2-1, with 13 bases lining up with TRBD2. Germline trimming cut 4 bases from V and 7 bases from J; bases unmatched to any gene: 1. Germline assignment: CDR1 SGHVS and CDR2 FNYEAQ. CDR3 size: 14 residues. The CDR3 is CASSWTSGSNEQFF. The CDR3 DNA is TGTGCCAGCAGCTGGACTAGCGGGAGTAATGAGCAGTTCTTC.

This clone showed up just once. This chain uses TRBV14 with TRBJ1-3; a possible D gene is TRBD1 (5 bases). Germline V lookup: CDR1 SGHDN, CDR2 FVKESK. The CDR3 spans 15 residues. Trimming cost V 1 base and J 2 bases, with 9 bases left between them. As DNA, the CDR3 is TGTGCCAGCAGCCAAGCGCCGGGGGCTGGAAACACCATATATTTT. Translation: CASSQAPGAGNTIYF.

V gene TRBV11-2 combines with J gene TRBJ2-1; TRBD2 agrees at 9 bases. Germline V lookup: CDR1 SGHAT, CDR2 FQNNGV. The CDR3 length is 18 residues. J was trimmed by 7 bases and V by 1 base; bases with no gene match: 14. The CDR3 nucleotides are TGTGCCAGCAGCTTAGCTTACCCCCTAGCGGGGTTCTTTAATGAGCAGTTCTTC. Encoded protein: CASSLAYPLAGFFNEQFF.

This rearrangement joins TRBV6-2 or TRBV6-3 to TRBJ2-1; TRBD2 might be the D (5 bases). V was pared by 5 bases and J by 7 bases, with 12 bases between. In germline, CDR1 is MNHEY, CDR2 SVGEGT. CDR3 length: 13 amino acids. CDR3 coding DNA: TGTGCCAGCAGTCCGCCGAGACTAAATGAGCAGTTCTTC. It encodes CASSPPRLNEQFF.

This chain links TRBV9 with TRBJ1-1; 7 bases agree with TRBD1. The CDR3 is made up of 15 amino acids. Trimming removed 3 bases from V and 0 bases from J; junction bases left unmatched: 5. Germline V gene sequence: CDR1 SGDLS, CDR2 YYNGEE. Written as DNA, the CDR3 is TGTGCCAGCAGCGCAAGACAGGGCTTGAACACTGAAGCTTTCTTT. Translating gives CASSARQGLNTEAFF. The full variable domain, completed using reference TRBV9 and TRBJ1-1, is DSGVTQTPKHLITATGQRVTLRCSPRSGDLSVYWYQQSLDQGLQFLIQYYNGEERAKGNILERFSAQQFPDLHSELNLSSLELGDSALYFCASSARQGLNTEAFFGQGTRLTVV.

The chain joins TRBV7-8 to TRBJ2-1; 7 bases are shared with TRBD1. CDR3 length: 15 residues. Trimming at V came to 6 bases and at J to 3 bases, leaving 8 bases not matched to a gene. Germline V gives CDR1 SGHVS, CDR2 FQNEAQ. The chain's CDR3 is CASSPAGQVYNEQFF. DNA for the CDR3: TGTGCCAGCAGTCCCGCAGGACAGGTCTACAATGAGCAGTTCTTC.

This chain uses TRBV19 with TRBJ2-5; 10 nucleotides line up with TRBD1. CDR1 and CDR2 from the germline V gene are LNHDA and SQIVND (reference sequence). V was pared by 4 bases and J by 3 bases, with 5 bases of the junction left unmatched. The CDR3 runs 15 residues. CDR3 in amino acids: CASSRLGTGEETQYF. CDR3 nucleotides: TGTGCCAGTAGTAGACTCGGGACAGGGGAAGAGACCCAGTACTTC.

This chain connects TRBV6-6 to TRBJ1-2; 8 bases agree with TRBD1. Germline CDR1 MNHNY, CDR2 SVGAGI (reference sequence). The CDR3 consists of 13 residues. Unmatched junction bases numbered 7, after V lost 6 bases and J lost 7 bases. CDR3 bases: TGTGCCAGCAGGGACAGGGCGTTTTTTGGCTACACCTTC. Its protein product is CASRDRAFFGYTF.

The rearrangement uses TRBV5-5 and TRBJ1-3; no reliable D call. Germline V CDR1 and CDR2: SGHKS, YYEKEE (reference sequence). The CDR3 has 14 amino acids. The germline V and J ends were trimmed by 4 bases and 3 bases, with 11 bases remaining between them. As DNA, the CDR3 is TGTGCCAGCAGCGCTACAGAAAGTGGAAACACCATATATTTT. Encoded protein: CASSATESGNTIYF.

CDR3 nucleotides: TGTGCCAGCAGCCTTCGGCGCGGGGGGGCTTTGGAGCAGTACTTC. Translating gives CASSLRRGGALEQYF. The rearrangement links TRBV6-2 or TRBV6-3 to TRBJ2-7, with 9 bases aligning to TRBD2. This CDR3 has 15 amino acids. The germline gives CDR1 MNHEY, CDR2 SVGEGT. V lost 6 bases and J lost 7; bases outside the gene matches: 13.

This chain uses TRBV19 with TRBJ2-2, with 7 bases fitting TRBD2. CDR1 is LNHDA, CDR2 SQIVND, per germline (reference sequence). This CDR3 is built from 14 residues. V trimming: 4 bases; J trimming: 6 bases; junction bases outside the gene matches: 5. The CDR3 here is CASSTQRDAGELFF. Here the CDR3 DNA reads TGTGCCAGTAGTACCCAGCGGGATGCCGGGGAGCTGTTTTTT. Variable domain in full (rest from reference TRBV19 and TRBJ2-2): DGGITQSPKYLFRKEGQNVTLSCEQNLNHDAMYWYRQDPGQGLRLIYYSQIVNDFQKGDIAEGYSVSREKKESFPLTVTSAQKNPTAFYLCASSTQRDAGELFFGEGSRLTVL.

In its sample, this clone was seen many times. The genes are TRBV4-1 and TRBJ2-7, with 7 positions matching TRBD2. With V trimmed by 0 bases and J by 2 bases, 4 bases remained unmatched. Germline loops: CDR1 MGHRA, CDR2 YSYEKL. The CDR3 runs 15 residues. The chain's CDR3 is CASSQDWEGAYEQYF. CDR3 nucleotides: TGCGCCAGCAGCCAAGATTGGGAGGGAGCCTACGAGCAGTACTTC.

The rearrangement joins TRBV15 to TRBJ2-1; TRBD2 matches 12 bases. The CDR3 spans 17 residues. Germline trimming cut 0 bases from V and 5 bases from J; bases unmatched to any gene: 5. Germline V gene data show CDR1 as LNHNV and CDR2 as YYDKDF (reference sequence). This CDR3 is CATSRDSRTSGNNEQFF. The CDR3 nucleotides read TGTGCCACCAGCAGAGATTCTAGGACTAGCGGGAACAATGAGCAGTTCTTC. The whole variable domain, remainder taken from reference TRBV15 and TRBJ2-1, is DAMVIQNPRYQVTQFGKPVTLSCSQTLNHNVMYWYQQKSSQAPKLLFHYYDKDFNNEADTPDNFQSRRPNTSFCFLDIRSPGLGDTAMYLCATSRDSRTSGNNEQFFGPGTRLTVL.

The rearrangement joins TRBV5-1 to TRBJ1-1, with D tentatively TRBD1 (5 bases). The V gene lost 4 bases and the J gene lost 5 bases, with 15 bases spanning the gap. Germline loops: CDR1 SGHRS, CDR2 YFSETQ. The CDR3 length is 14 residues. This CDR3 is CASSPRQGKTEAFF. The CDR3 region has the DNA TGCGCCAGCAGCCCCAGGCAGGGTAAGACTGAAGCTTTCTTT.

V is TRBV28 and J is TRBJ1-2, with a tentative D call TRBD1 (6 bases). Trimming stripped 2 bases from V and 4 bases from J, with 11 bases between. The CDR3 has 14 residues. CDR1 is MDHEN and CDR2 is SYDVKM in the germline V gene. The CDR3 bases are TGTGCCAGCAGTTTAAGGGGGGAGGGCTATGGCTACACCTTC. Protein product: CASSLRGEGYGYTF.

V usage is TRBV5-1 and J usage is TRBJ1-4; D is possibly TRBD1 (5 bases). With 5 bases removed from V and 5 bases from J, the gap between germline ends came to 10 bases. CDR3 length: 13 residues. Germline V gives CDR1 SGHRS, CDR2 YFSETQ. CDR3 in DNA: TGCGCCAGCAGGTGGGAGGGGAATGAAAAACTGTTTTTT. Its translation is CASRWEGNEKLFF. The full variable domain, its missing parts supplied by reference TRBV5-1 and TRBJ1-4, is KAGVTQTPRYLIKTRGQQVTLSCSPISGHRSVSWYQQTPGQGLQFLFEYFSETQRNKGNFPGRFSGRQFSNSRSEMNVSTLELGDSALYLCASRWEGNEKLFFGSGTQLSVL.

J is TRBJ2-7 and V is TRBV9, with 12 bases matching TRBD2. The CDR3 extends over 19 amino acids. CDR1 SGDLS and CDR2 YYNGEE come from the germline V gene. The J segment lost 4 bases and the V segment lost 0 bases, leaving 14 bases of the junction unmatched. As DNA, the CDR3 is TGTGCCAGCAGCGTAGGAGCTAGCGGGAGGGCCGCTCGAATTTACGAGCAGTACTTC. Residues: CASSVGASGRAARIYEQYF. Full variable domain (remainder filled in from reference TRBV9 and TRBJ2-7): DSGVTQTPKHLITATGQRVTLRCSPRSGDLSVYWYQQSLDQGLQFLIQYYNGEERAKGNILERFSAQQFPDLHSELNLSSLELGDSALYFCASSVGASGRAARIYEQYFGPGTRLTVT.

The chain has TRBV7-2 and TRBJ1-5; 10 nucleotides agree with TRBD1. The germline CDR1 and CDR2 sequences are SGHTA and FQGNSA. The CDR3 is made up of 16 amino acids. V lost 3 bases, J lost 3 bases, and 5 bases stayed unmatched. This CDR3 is CASSFSGTGANQPQHF. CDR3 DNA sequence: TGTGCCAGCAGCTTCTCCGGGACAGGGGCCAATCAGCCCCAGCATTTT.